This T cell receptor beta chain was identified in a study of human T cells and chemical hapten exposure. TCRdb re-called the RACE reads with MiXCR, one entry per CDR3 protein. The repertoire holds over 95,000 distinct CDR3 sequences, with under 15% as singletons. Germline-derived CDR1 and CDR2 are MNHEY and SVGAGI. Trimming took 6 bases from V and 6 from J, leaving 11 bases between them. The CDR3 sequence is 12 residues long. Time point meaning: patch test 1, 2 weeks after DPC sensitization. Treatment noted: therapeutic diphenylcyclopropenone sensitization with weekly scalp DPC. The starting material was whole blood, obtained in connection with sensitization to the hapten diphenylcyclopropenone (DPC). The source of this sequence is a woman in her thirties or forties with alopecia areata. Some clones in this sample may be carry-over from other donors' samples. The V gene is TRBV6-5, the J gene TRBJ1-2, with a tentative D call TRBD1 (6 bases). CDR3 DNA: TGTGCCAGCAGGAACCGGACAGATGGCTACACCTTC. It codes for CASRNRTDGYTF.